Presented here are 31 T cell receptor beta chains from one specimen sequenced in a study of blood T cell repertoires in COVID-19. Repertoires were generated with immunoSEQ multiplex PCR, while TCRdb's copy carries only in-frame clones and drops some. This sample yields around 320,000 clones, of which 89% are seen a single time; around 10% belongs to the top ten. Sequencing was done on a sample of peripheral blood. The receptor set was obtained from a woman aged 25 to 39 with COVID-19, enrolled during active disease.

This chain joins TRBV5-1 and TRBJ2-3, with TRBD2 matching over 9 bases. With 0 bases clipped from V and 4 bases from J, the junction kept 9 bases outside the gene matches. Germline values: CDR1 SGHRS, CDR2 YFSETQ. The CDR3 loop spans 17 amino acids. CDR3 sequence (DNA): TGCGCCAGCAGCTTGGCCCGGCTAGCGGGGAAGGCAGATACGCAGTATTTT. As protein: CASSLARLAGKADTQYF. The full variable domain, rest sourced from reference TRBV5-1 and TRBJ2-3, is KAGVTQTPRYLIKTRGQQVTLSCSPISGHRSVSWYQQTPGQGLQFLFEYFSETQRNKGNFPGRFSGRQFSNSRSEMNVSTLELGDSALYLCASSLARLAGKADTQYFGPGTRLTVL.

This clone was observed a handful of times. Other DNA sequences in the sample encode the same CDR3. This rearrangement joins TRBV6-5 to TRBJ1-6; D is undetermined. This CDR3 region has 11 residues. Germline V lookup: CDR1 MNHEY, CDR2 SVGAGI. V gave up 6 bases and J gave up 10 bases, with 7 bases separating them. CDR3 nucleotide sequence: TGTGCCAGCAGGGGAGACTCACCCCTCCACTTT. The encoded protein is CASRGDSPLHF.

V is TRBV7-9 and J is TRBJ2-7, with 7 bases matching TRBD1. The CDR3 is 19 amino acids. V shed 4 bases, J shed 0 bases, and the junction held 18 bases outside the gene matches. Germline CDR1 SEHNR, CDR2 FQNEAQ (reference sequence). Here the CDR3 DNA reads TGTGCCAGCAGCTCCCTAGGGGACAGCCGTCGGAGGAGCTCCTACGAGCAGTACTTC. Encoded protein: CASSSLGDSRRRSSYEQYF.

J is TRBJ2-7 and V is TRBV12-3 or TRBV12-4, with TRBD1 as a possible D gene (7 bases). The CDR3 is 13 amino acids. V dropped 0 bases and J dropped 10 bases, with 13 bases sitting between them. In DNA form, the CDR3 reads TGTGCCAGCAGTTTAGCGCAGGGGGGCCGCCAGTACTTC. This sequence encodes CASSLAQGGRQYF.

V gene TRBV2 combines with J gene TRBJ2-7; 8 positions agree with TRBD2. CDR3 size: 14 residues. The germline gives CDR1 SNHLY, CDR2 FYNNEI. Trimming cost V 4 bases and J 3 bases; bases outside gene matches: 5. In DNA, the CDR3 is TGTGCCAGCAGTGGGGAGACTAGCGACTACGAGCAGTACTTC. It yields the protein CASSGETSDYEQYF. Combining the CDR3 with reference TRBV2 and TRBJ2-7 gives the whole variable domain EPEVTQTPSHQVTQMGQEVILRCVPISNHLYFYWYRQILGQKVEFLVSFYNNEISEKSEIFDDQFSVERPDGSNFTLKIRSTKLEDSAMYFCASSGETSDYEQYFGPGTRLTVT.

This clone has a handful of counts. In DNA, the CDR3 is TGTGCCAGCAGCTTGGAAGGGGGTTCCTACAATGAGCAGTTCTTC. Amino acid sequence: CASSLEGGSYNEQFF. This sequence joins TRBV5-4 and TRBJ2-1, with D tentatively TRBD1 (6 bases). The V and J ends lost 0 bases and 1 base respectively, with 8 bases between them. The CDR3 is 15 amino acids. CDR1 is SGHNT, CDR2 YYREEE, per germline (reference sequence). Looking up the rest from reference TRBV5-4 and TRBJ2-1 gives the full variable domain: ETGVTQSPTHLIKTRGQQVTLRCSSQSGHNTVSWYQQALGQGPQFIFQYYREEENGRGNFPPRFSGLQFPNYSSELNVNALELDDSALYLCASSLEGGSYNEQFFGPGTRLTVL.

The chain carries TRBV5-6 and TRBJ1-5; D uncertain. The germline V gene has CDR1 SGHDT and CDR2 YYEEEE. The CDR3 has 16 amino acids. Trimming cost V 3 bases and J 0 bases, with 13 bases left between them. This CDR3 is CASSSSYVRSNQPQHF. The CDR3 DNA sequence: TGTGCCAGCAGCTCGTCCTACGTTCGTAGCAATCAGCCCCAGCATTTT.

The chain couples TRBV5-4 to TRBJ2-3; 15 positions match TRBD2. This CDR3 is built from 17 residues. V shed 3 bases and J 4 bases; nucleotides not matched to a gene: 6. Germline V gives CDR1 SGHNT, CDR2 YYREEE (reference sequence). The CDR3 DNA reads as TGTGCCAGCAGCTCGGGACTAGCGGGGGGCCGCGCAGATACGCAGTATTTT. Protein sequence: CASSSGLAGGRADTQYF.

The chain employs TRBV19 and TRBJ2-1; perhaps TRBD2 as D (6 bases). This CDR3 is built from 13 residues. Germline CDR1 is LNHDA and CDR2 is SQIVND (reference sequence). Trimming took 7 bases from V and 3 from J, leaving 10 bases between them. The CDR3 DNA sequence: TGTGCCAGTATGGCGGGATTCTACAATGAGCAGTTCTTC. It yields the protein CASMAGFYNEQFF.

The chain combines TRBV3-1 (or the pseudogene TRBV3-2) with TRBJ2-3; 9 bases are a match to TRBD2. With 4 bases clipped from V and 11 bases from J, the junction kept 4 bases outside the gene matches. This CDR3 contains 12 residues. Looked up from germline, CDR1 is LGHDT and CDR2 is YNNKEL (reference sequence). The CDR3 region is CASSRGAGGQYF. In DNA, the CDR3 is TGTGCCAGCAGCCGAGGAGCGGGGGGGCAGTATTTT.

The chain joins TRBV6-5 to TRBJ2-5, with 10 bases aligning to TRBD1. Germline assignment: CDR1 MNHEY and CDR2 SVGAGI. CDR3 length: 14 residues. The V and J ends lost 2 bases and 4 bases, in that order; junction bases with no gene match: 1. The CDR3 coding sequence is TGTGCCAGCAGTTACCGGGACAGGGGAGAGACCCAGTACTTC. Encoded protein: CASSYRDRGETQYF.

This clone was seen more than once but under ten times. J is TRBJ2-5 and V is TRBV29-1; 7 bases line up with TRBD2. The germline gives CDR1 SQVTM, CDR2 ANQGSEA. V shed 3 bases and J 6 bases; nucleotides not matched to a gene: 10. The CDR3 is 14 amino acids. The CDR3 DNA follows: TGCAGCGTTGACTACGCCGGGACTACGAAGACCCAGTACTTC. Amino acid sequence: CSVDYAGTTKTQYF.

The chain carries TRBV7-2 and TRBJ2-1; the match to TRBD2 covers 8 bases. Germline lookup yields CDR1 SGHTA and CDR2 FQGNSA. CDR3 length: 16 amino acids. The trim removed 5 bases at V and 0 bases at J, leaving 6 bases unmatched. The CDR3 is CASSRAGALSYNEQFF. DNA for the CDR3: TGTGCCAGCAGCAGAGCGGGGGCCCTCTCCTACAATGAGCAGTTCTTC.

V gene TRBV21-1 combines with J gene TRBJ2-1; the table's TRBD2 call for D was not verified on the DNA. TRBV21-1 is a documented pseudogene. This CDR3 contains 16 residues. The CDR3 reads CASSRSGGGRYNEQFF. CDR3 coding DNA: TGTGCCAGCAGCAGGTCTGGCGGGGGGAGATACAATGAGCAGTTCTTC.

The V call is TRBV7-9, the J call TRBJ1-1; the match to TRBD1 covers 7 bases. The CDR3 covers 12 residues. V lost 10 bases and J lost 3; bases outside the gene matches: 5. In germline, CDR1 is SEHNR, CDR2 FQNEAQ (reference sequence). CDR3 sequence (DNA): TGTGCCACCAGGACAGGAGACACTGAAGCTTTCTTT. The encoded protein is CATRTGDTEAFF.

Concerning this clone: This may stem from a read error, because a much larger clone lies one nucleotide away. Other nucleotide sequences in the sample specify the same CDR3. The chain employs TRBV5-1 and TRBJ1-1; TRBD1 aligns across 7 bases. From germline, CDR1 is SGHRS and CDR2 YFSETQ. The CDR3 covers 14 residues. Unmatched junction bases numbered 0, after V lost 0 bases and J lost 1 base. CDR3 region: CASSLGTGNTEAFF. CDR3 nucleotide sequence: TGCGCCAGCAGCTTGGGGACAGGGAACACTGAAGCTTTCTTT.

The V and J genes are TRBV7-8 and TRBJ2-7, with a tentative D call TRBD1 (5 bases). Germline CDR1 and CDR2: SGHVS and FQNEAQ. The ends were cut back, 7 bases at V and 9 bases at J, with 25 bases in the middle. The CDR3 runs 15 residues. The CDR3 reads CASTPRGETSRGQYF. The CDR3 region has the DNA TGTGCCAGCACCCCACGAGGAGAGACGAGTAGGGGGCAGTACTTC.

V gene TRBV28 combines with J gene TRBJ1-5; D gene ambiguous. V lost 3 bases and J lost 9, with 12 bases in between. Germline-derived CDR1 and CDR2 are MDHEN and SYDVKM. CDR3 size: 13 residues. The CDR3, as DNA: TGTGCCAGCAGTTTGCCACCCCCAGGGCCCCAGCATTTT. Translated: CASSLPPPGPQHF.

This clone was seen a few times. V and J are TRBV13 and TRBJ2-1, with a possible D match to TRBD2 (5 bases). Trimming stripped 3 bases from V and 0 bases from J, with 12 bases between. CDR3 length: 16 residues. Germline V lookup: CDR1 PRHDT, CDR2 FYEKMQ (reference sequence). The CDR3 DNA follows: TGTGCCAGCAGCTTTTTTGGACTTAGCTCCTACAATGAGCAGTTCTTC. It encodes CASSFFGLSSYNEQFF.

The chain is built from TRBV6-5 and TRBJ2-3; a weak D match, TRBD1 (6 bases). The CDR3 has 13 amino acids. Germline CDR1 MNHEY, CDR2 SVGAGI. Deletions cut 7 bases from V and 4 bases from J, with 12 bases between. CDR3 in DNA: TGTGCCAGCAAGTTAGGGGGAGCAGATACGCAGTATTTT. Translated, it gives CASKLGGADTQYF.

CDR3 region: CASKEADGESYGYTF. The CDR3, as DNA: TGTGCCAGCAAAGAGGCGGACGGGGAGAGTTATGGCTACACCTTC. The V gene is TRBV7-9, the J gene TRBJ1-2; D is undetermined. Per germline, CDR1 SEHNR and CDR2 FQNEAQ (reference sequence). The V and J ends lost 7 bases and 5 bases respectively, with 20 bases between them. This CDR3 region has 15 residues.

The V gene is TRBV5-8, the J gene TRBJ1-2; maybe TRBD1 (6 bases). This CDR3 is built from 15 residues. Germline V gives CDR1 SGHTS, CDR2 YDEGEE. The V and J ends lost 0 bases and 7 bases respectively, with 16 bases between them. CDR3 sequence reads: CASSLGTATSGGYTF. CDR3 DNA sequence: TGTGCCAGCAGCTTGGGGACAGCTACATCTGGTGGCTACACCTTC.

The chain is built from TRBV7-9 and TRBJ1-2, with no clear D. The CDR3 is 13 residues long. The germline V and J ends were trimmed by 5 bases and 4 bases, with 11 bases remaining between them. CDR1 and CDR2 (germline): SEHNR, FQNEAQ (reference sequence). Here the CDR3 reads CASSGPQVYGYTF. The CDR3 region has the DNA TGTGCCAGCAGCGGCCCCCAAGTCTATGGCTACACCTTC.

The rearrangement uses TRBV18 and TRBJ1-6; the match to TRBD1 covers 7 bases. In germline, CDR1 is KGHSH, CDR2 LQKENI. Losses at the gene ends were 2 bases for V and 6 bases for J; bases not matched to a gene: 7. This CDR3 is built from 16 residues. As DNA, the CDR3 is TGTGCCAGCTCACCAGACAGGGTTTCCAGTAATTCACCCCTCCACTTT. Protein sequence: CASSPDRVSSNSPLHF.

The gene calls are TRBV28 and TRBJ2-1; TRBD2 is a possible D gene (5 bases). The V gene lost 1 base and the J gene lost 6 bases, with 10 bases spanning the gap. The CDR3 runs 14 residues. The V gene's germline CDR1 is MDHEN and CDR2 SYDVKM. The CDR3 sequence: CASSLFGLINEQFF. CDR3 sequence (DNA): TGTGCCAGCAGTTTATTTGGACTCATCAATGAGCAGTTCTTC.

The CDR3 region has the DNA TGTGCCAGCAGTTACGATGCGGGACAGTGGAATGGCTACACCTTC. Protein product: CASSYDAGQWNGYTF. V and J are TRBV6-5 and TRBJ1-2; 7 nucleotides line up with TRBD1. Germline CDR1 reads MNHEY; CDR2 reads SVGAGI. The CDR3 is 15 residues long. V shed 2 bases and J 6 bases; nucleotides not matched to a gene: 9.

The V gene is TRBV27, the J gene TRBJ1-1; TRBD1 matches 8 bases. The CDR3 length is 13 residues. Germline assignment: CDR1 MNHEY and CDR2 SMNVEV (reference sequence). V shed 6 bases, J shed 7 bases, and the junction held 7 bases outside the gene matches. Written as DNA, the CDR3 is TGTGCCAGCAGCATCCCCGGGACAGGTGAAGCTTTCTTT. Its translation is CASSIPGTGEAFF.

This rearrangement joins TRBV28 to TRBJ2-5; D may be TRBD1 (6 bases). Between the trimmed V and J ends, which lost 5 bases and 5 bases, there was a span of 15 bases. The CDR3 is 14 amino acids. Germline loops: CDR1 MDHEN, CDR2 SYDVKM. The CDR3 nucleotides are TGTGCCAGCAGTGGGCTAGGGGGATATGAGACCCAGTACTTC. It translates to CASSGLGGYETQYF.

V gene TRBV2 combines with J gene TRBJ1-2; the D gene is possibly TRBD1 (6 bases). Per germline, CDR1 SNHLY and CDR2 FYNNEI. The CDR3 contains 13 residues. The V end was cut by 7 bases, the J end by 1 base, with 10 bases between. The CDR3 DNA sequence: TGTGCCAGCACCGACAGGTATAACTATGGCTACACCTTC. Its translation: CASTDRYNYGYTF.

Here the CDR3 DNA reads TGCGCCAGCAGCATAGGACAGGGGGCTGTGGGCTACACCTTC. This sequence encodes CASSIGQGAVGYTF. This sequence joins TRBV5-1 and TRBJ1-2, with 11 nucleotides matching TRBD1. There are 14 residues in the CDR3. CDR1 is SGHRS and CDR2 is YFSETQ in the germline V gene. The V and J ends lost 4 bases and 8 bases, in that order; junction bases with no gene match: 7.

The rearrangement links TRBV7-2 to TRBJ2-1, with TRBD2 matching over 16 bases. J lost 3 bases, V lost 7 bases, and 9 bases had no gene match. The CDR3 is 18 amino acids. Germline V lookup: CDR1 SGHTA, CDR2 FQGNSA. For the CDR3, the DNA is TGTGCCAGCACTTCCCCGGGACTAGCGGGGGGGAACTACAATGAGCAGTTCTTC. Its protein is CASTSPGLAGGNYNEQFF. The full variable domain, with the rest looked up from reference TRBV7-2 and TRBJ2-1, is GAGVSQSPSNKVTEKGKDVELRCDPISGHTALYWYRQSLGQGLEFLIYFQGNSAPDKSGLPSDRFSAERTGGSVSTLTIQRTQQEDSAVYLCASTSPGLAGGNYNEQFFGPGTRLTVL.